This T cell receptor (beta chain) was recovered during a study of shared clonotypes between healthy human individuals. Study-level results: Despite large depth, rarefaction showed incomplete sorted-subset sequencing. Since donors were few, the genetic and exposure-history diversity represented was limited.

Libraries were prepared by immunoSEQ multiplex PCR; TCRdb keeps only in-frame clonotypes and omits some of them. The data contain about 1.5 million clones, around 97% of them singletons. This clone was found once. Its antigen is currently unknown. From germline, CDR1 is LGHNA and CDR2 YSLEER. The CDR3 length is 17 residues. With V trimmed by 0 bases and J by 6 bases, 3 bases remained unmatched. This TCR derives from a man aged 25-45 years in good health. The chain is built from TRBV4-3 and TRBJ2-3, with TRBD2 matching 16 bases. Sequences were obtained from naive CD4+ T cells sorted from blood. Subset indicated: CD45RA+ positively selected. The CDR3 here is CASSQEGLAGGSDTQYF. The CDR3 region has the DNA TGCGCCAGCAGCCAAGAGGGACTAGCGGGAGGGTCCGATACGCAGTATTTT.